The 28 T cell receptor beta chains below all came from one sample that was sequenced in a study of blood T cell repertoires in COVID-19. This table comes from immunoSEQ multiplex PCR, and its TCRdb copy is limited to in-frame clones, with some not included. The sample has about 170,000 clones, about 88% seen once; the top ten hold around 0.77%. The sample comprised PBMCs or T cells enriched from blood (not recorded which). Receptors were obtained from a young woman who had recovered from COVID-19.

The CDR3 DNA follows: TGTGCCAGCTCACCACCAGGGACAGGGGGGGGCTACGAGCAGTACTTC. Protein product: CASSPPGTGGGYEQYF. The chain recombines TRBV18 with TRBJ2-7; 11 nucleotides align to TRBD1. The ends lost 0 bases at V and 3 bases at J; junction bases unmatched: 4. Germline assignment: CDR1 KGHSH and CDR2 LQKENI. The CDR3 spans 16 residues.

V and J are TRBV5-4 and TRBJ1-2; maybe TRBD1 (5 bases). CDR3 length: 12 amino acids. Germline-derived CDR1 and CDR2 are SGHNT and YYREEE (reference sequence). V shed 5 bases and J shed 8 bases, with 13 bases lying between them. CDR3 region: CASRRGGEGYTF. The CDR3, as DNA: TGTGCCAGCAGGAGGGGCGGGGAAGGCTACACCTTC. The full variable domain, its missing parts supplied by reference TRBV5-4 and TRBJ1-2, is ETGVTQSPTHLIKTRGQQVTLRCSSQSGHNTVSWYQQALGQGPQFIFQYYREEENGRGNFPPRFSGLQFPNYSSELNVNALELDDSALYLCASRRGGEGYTFGSGTRLTVV.

This chain links TRBV7-3 with TRBJ1-5, with TRBD1 identical over 9 bases. CDR1 is SGHTA, CDR2 FQGTGA, per germline. V shed 2 bases, J shed 4 bases, and the junction held 9 bases outside the gene matches. This CDR3 has 17 amino acids. The CDR3 loop is CASSLPFSDRGNQPQHF. CDR3 sequence (DNA): TGTGCCAGCAGCTTACCGTTTTCGGACAGGGGAAATCAGCCCCAGCATTTT.

This clone came up once. The V call is TRBV19, the J call TRBJ2-2; perhaps TRBD1 as D (5 bases). The CDR3 has 15 amino acids. CDR1 and CDR2 from the germline V gene are LNHDA and SQIVND (reference sequence). V was clipped by 5 bases and J by 6 bases, with 16 bases between them. CDR3 bases: TGTGCCAGTAGTTTGAACCCGCCAGGGTCCGGGGAGCTGTTTTTT. Translated, it gives CASSLNPPGSGELFF.

The rearrangement joins TRBV29-1 to TRBJ1-2, with a weak D call TRBD1 (5 bases). The CDR3 length is 15 residues. V dropped 6 bases and J dropped 3 bases, with 20 bases sitting between them. Germline CDR1 and CDR2: SQVTM and ANQGSEA. The CDR3, as DNA: TGCAGCGTCCGCCATCAGGGCTCCAACTACTATGGCTACACCTTC. It translates to CSVRHQGSNYYGYTF. Together with reference TRBV29-1 and TRBJ1-2, the CDR3 gives the full variable domain: SAVISQKPSRDICQRGTSLTIQCQVDSQVTMMFWYRQQPGQSLTLIATANQGSEATYESGFVIDKFPISRPNLTFSTLTVSNMSPEDSSIYLCSVRHQGSNYYGYTFGSGTRLTVV.

In this sample, this clone turned up a few times. The chain couples TRBV29-1 to TRBJ2-2; maybe TRBD1 (5 bases). This CDR3 spans 12 amino acids. Germline V lookup: CDR1 SQVTM, CDR2 ANQGSEA. Trimming shortened V by 6 bases and J by 6 bases, and 11 bases separated the two germline ends. The CDR3 DNA follows: TGCAGCGTCCAAACAGGTGCCGGGGAGCTGTTTTTT. The encoded protein is CSVQTGAGELFF.

This chain connects TRBV28 to TRBJ1-2; 7 positions match TRBD1. The CDR3 is 14 amino acids. Per germline, CDR1 MDHEN and CDR2 SYDVKM. The V and J ends lost 5 bases and 4 bases, in that order; junction bases with no gene match: 7. CDR3 coding DNA: TGTGCCAGCAGTGCAAGGGACAGACTCTATGGCTACACCTTC. Translation: CASSARDRLYGYTF.

The chain recombines TRBV19 with TRBJ2-1; 9 bases align to TRBD1. The J segment lost 7 bases and the V segment lost 1 base, leaving 8 bases of the junction unmatched. Germline CDR1 and CDR2: LNHDA and SQIVND (reference sequence). This CDR3 has 16 amino acids. CDR3: CASSIASGQGWNEQFF. The CDR3 DNA reads as TGTGCCAGTAGTATAGCCTCGGGACAGGGATGGAATGAGCAGTTCTTC.

V gene TRBV19 combines with J gene TRBJ1-1; TRBD1 aligns across 7 bases. The CDR3 loop spans 15 amino acids. Trimming cost V 4 bases and J 9 bases; bases outside gene matches: 14. CDR1 and CDR2 from the germline V gene are LNHDA and SQIVND (reference sequence). CDR3 coding DNA: TGTGCCAGTAGTAGAAACCGGGACAGCACGCCACAAGCTTTCTTT. It translates to CASSRNRDSTPQAFF.

The rearrangement joins TRBV28 to TRBJ1-4; the D gene is possibly TRBD1 (5 bases). The CDR3 is 21 amino acids. CDR1 is MDHEN, CDR2 SYDVKM, per germline. Trimming shortened V by 2 bases and J by 0 bases, and 25 bases separated the two germline ends. CDR3 amino acids: CASSLRFSGGDWQTTNEKLFF. In DNA, the CDR3 is TGTGCCAGCAGTTTAAGGTTTTCGGGAGGGGATTGGCAAACAACTAATGAAAAACTGTTTTTT.

The V and J genes are TRBV6-5 and TRBJ1-1, with 7 bases fitting TRBD1. Trimming at V came to 9 bases and at J to 0 bases, leaving 4 bases not matched to a gene. Looked up from germline, CDR1 is MNHEY and CDR2 is SVGAGI. The length of the CDR3 is 13 residues. CDR3 nucleotide sequence: TGTGCCAGTCACAGGGGTATGAACACTGAAGCTTTCTTT. Protein: CASHRGMNTEAFF.

J is TRBJ2-7 and V is TRBV6-1; tentatively, D is TRBD2 (6 bases). Between the trimmed V and J ends, which lost 1 base and 1 base, there was a span of 8 bases. The CDR3 runs 14 residues. CDR1 and CDR2 (germline): MNHNS, SASEGT. CDR3 sequence reads: CASSEGAGSYEQYF. CDR3 sequence (DNA): TGTGCCAGCAGTGAAGGGGCGGGGTCCTACGAGCAGTACTTC.

This clone is a singleton in its sample. The chain uses TRBV28 and TRBJ2-7; TRBD1 aligns across 9 bases. Germline CDR1 reads MDHEN; CDR2 reads SYDVKM. With V trimmed by 6 bases and J by 7 bases, 13 bases remained unmatched. The CDR3 covers 15 residues. The CDR3: CASSPRDRVNREQYF. Written as DNA, the CDR3 is TGTGCCAGCAGCCCCAGGGACAGGGTGAATCGGGAGCAGTACTTC. Together with reference TRBV28 and TRBJ2-7, the CDR3 gives the full variable domain: DVKVTQSSRYLVKRTGEKVFLECVQDMDHENMFWYRQDPGLGLRLIYFSYDVKMKEKGDIPEGYSVSREKKERFSLILESASTNQTSMYLCASSPRDRVNREQYFGPGTRLTVT.

This clone was picked up one time. The V and J genes are TRBV28 and TRBJ2-1; perhaps TRBD1 as D (5 bases). CDR1 MDHEN and CDR2 SYDVKM come from the germline V gene. Deletions cut 2 bases from V and 7 bases from J, with 18 bases between. This CDR3 has 16 amino acids. The CDR3 spells CASSLHQGLSLNEQFF. In DNA form, the CDR3 reads TGTGCCAGCAGTTTACACCAGGGTTTGAGTCTGAATGAGCAGTTCTTC.

The chain has TRBV9 and TRBJ2-3, with D perhaps matching TRBD2 (5 bases). The CDR3 spans 15 residues. Germline loops: CDR1 SGDLS, CDR2 YYNGEE. Trimming removed 0 bases from V and 2 bases from J, with 10 bases in between. Here the CDR3 reads CASSVGGAATDTQYF. As DNA, the CDR3 is TGTGCCAGCAGCGTAGGGGGAGCGGCCACAGATACGCAGTATTTT.

The chain links TRBV28 to TRBJ2-5, with 7 nucleotides matching TRBD2. CDR1 and CDR2 from the germline V gene are MDHEN and SYDVKM. The CDR3 totals 16 residues. Trimming at V came to 4 bases and at J to 5 bases, leaving 13 bases not matched to a gene. The CDR3 DNA is TGTGCCAGCAGTTCTATGGGTAGCGGGTTCCGGGAGACCCAGTACTTC. Protein product: CASSSMGSGFRETQYF.

The chain has TRBV28 and TRBJ2-7, with a tentative D call TRBD2 (5 bases). CDR1 and CDR2 from the germline V gene are MDHEN and SYDVKM. The V end lost 5 bases, the J end lost 3 bases, and 14 bases lay between the germline ends. This CDR3 spans 14 amino acids. The CDR3 sequence is CASSNRFEGYEQYF. DNA for the CDR3: TGTGCCAGCAGTAACCGATTTGAGGGCTACGAGCAGTACTTC.

The chain combines TRBV28 with TRBJ2-7, with a tentative D call TRBD2 (6 bases). CDR1 is MDHEN and CDR2 is SYDVKM in the germline V gene. This CDR3 is 15 amino acids long. The V end was cut by 1 base, the J end by 3 bases, with 13 bases between. CDR3 loop: CASSLLGLASYEQYF. The CDR3 DNA reads as TGTGCCAGCAGTTTATTAGGCCTAGCGAGCTACGAGCAGTACTTC.

This chain joins TRBV7-9 and TRBJ2-4; 7 nucleotides agree with TRBD1. The V gene's germline CDR1 is SEHNR and CDR2 FQNEAQ (reference sequence). CDR3 length: 13 residues. Trimming cost V 1 base and J 8 bases; bases outside gene matches: 2. CDR3 residues: CASSLEGADIQYF. In DNA, the CDR3 is TGTGCCAGCAGCTTAGAGGGGGCGGACATTCAGTACTTC.

V is TRBV2 and J is TRBJ2-7, with TRBD1 matching 11 bases. The J segment lost 9 bases and the V segment lost 3 bases, leaving 1 base of the junction unmatched. CDR3 size: 12 residues. CDR1 and CDR2 from the germline V gene are SNHLY and FYNNEI. CDR3 protein: CASSEGQGGQYF. The CDR3 DNA is TGTGCCAGCAGTGAGGGACAGGGGGGGCAGTACTTC.

DNA of the CDR3: TGCGCCAGCAGCTTCGGACAGGGGTACGGCGAGCAGTACTTC. Translating gives CASSFGQGYGEQYF. The V and J genes are TRBV5-1 and TRBJ2-7; 9 nucleotides align to TRBD1. The V segment lost 2 bases and the J segment 6 bases; nucleotides outside the gene matches: 6. Germline CDR1 SGHRS, CDR2 YFSETQ. The CDR3 runs 14 residues.

The J gene is TRBJ2-1, the V gene TRBV9; 8 bases are shared with TRBD2. The CDR3 is 15 amino acids. Unmatched junction bases numbered 5, after V lost 3 bases and J lost 3 bases. Germline CDR1 SGDLS, CDR2 YYNGEE. The CDR3, as DNA: TGTGCCAGCAGCGAACTAGCGGAGATCTACAATGAGCAGTTCTTC. The encoded protein is CASSELAEIYNEQFF. The full variable domain, with the rest looked up from reference TRBV9 and TRBJ2-1, is DSGVTQTPKHLITATGQRVTLRCSPRSGDLSVYWYQQSLDQGLQFLIQYYNGEERAKGNILERFSAQQFPDLHSELNLSSLELGDSALYFCASSELAEIYNEQFFGPGTRLTVL.

CDR3 nucleotides: TGTGCCAGCAGCTTACGCCCTCCCTTGGGGCCCCCAGCATACAATGAGCAGTTCTTC. Protein product: CASSLRPPLGPPAYNEQFF. The V gene is TRBV7-3, the J gene TRBJ2-1; D perhaps matches TRBD1 (5 bases). This CDR3 is built from 19 residues. Germline-derived CDR1 and CDR2 are SGHTA and FQGTGA. V was clipped by 2 bases and J by 4 bases, with 24 bases between them.

The genes are TRBV7-9 and TRBJ2-5; D perhaps matches TRBD1 (6 bases). Germline assignment: CDR1 SEHNR and CDR2 FQNEAQ (reference sequence). V was shortened by 1 base and J by 2 bases, with 11 bases between the two germline ends. This CDR3 comprises 15 residues. Written as DNA, the CDR3 is TGTGCCAGCAGCTTAGGGCAGGGGCTTCAAGAGACCCAGTACTTC. It codes for CASSLGQGLQETQYF.

J is TRBJ2-7 and V is TRBV6-2 or TRBV6-3; 13 bases are shared with TRBD2. The CDR3 extends over 15 amino acids. The ends lost 5 bases at V and 2 bases at J; junction bases unmatched: 3. Per the germline V gene, CDR1 is MNHEY and CDR2 is SVGEGT. The DNA of the CDR3 is TGTGCCAGCAGTCTCGGACTAGCGGGAGCCTACGAGCAGTACTTC. Residues: CASSLGLAGAYEQYF.

The chain has TRBV9 and TRBJ2-1; TRBD1 might be the D (7 bases). The V gene's germline CDR1 is SGDLS and CDR2 YYNGEE. The CDR3 has 13 amino acids. V gave up 4 bases and J gave up 16 bases, with 21 bases separating them. The CDR3 nucleotides are TGTGCCAGCAGCCGGGGGCCTTCAGGGGGACTCTTCTTC. Its translation: CASSRGPSGGLFF. The full variable domain, rest sourced from reference TRBV9 and TRBJ2-1, is DSGVTQTPKHLITATGQRVTLRCSPRSGDLSVYWYQQSLDQGLQFLIQYYNGEERAKGNILERFSAQQFPDLHSELNLSSLELGDSALYFCASSRGPSGGLFFGPGTRLTVL.

V usage is TRBV19 and J usage is TRBJ2-7; 9 nucleotides match TRBD2. Germline V gives CDR1 LNHDA, CDR2 SQIVND (reference sequence). The CDR3 sequence is 14 residues long. J was trimmed by 3 bases and V by 2 bases; bases with no gene match: 2. The chain's CDR3 is CASSITTSGYEQYF. The DNA of the CDR3 is TGTGCCAGTAGTATAACGACTAGCGGCTACGAGCAGTACTTC.

This chain links TRBV5-1 with TRBJ2-1, with 12 positions matching TRBD2. V shed 3 bases and J 2 bases; nucleotides not matched to a gene: 6. Germline lookup yields CDR1 SGHRS and CDR2 YFSETQ. There are 17 residues in the CDR3. The DNA of the CDR3 is TGCGCCAGCAGCTGGGGGACTAGCGGGCAAGCCTACAATGAGCAGTTCTTC. Protein product: CASSWGTSGQAYNEQFF.